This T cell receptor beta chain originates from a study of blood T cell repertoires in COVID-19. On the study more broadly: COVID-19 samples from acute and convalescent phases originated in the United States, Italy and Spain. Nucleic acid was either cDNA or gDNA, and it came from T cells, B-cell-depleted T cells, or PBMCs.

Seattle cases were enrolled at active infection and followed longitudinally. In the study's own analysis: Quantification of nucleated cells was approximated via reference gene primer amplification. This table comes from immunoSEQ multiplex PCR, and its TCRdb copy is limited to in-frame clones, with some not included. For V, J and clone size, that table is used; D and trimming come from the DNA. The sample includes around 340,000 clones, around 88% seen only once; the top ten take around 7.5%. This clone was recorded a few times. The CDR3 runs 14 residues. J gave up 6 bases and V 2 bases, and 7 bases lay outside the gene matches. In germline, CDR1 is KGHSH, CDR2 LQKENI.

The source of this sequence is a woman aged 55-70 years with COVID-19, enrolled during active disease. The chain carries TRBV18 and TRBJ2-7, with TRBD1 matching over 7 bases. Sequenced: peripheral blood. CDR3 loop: CASSPGRQGREQYF. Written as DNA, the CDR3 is TGTGCCAGCTCACCAGGAAGACAGGGCCGCGAGCAGTACTTC.